This T cell receptor beta chain was recovered during a study of cytomegalovirus exposure and HLA in healthy donors. The PCR made use of 60 Vbeta and 13 Jbeta primers. Data came from immunoSEQ multiplex PCR; TCRdb stores just in-frame clones and leaves some out. The sample totals over 90,000 clones. With 5 bases clipped from V and 6 bases from J, the junction kept 5 bases outside the gene matches. The CDR3 extends over 14 amino acids. Looked up from germline, CDR1 is GTSNPN and CDR2 is SVGIG (reference sequence). Of note for this clone: Antigen: not known.

Study-wide findings and caveats: An apparent linkage of common viral pathogens to several of the most significant clusters emerged in a later analysis. An analysis done earlier found most TCR beta V segments productive about 90% or about 30% of the time.

The rearrangement uses TRBV30 and TRBJ1-6, with 9 nucleotides matching TRBD1. The sequencing sample was made of PBMCs. The clonotype was recovered from a man aged 40-50 years in good health and CMV-seronegative. In DNA form, the CDR3 reads TGTGCCTGGGGCACAGGGGGCTCTAATTCACCCCTCCACTTT. Translating gives CAWGTGGSNSPLHF.